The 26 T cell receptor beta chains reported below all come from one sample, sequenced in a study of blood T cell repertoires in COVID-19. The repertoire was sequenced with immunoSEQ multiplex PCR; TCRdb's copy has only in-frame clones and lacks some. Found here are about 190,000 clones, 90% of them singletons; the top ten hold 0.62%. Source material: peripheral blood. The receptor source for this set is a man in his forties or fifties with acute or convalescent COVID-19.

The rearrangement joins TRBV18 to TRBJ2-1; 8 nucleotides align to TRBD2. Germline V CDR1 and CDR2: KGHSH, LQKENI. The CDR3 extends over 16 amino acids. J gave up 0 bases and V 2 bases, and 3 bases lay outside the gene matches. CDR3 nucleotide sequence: TGTGCCAGCTCACCAAGCGGGACTAGCTCCTACAATGAGCAGTTCTTC. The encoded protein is CASSPSGTSSYNEQFF.

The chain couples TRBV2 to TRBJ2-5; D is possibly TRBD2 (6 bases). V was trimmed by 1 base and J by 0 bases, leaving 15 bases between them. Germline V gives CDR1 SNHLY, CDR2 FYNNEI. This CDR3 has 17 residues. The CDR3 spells CASSEGEPGTYQETQYF. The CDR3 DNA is TGTGCCAGCAGTGAAGGGGAGCCGGGGACTTACCAAGAGACCCAGTACTTC.

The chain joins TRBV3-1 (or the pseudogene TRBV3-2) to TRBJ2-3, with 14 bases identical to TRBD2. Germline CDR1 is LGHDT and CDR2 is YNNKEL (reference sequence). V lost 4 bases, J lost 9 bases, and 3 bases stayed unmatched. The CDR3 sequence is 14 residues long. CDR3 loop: CASSRGTSGSTQYF. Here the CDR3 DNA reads TGTGCCAGCAGCCGAGGGACTAGCGGGAGCACGCAGTATTTT.

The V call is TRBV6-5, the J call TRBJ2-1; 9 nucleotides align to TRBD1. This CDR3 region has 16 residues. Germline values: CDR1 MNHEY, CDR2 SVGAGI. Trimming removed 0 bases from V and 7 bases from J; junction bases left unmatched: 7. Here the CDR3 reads CASSYSRQGVKNEQFF. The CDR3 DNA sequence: TGTGCCAGCAGTTACTCTCGACAGGGGGTCAAGAATGAGCAGTTCTTC.

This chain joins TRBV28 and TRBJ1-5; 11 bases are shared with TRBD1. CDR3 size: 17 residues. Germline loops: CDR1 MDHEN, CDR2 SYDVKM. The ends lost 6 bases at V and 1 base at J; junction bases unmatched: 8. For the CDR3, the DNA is TGTGCCAGCAGGGACAGGGGGCTCAGATCGAGCAATCAGCCCCAGCATTTT. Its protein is CASRDRGLRSSNQPQHF.

DNA for the CDR3: TGCAGCGTTCAAGGGACAGAGATCTATGGCTACACCTTC. This gives the protein CSVQGTEIYGYTF. The chain employs TRBV29-1 and TRBJ1-2; TRBD1 matches 7 bases. In germline, CDR1 is SQVTM, CDR2 ANQGSEA. This CDR3 spans 13 amino acids. Unmatched junction bases numbered 7, after V lost 5 bases and J lost 4 bases.

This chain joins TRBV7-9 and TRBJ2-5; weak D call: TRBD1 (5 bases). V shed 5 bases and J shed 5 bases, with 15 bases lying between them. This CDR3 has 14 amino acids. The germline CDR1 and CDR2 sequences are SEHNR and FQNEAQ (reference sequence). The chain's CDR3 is CASSQSRVGETQYF. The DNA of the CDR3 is TGTGCCAGCAGCCAGTCCAGGGTGGGGGAGACCCAGTACTTC.

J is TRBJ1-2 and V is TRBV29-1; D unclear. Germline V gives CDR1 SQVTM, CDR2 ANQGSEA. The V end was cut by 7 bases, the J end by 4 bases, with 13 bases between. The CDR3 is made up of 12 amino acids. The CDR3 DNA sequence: TGCAGCGCCTCTATAGAGGTCTATGGCTACACCTTC. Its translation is CSASIEVYGYTF.

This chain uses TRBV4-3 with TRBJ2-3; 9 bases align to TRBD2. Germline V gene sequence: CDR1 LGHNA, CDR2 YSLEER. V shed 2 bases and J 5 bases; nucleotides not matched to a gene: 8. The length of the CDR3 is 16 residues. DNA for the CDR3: TGCGCCAGCAGCCAAAAGGTAGCGGGGGCTAGAGATACGCAGTATTTT. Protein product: CASSQKVAGARDTQYF.

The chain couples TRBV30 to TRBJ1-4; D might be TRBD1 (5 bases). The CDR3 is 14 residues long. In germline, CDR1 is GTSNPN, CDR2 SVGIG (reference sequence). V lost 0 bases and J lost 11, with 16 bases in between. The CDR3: CAWSVPVLKGKLFF. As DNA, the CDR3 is TGTGCCTGGAGTGTTCCGGTCCTAAAGGGGAAACTGTTTTTT.

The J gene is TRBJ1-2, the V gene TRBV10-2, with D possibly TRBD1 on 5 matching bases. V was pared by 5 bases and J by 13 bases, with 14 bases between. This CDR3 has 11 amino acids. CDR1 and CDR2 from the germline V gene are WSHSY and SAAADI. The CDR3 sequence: CASSLSGFITF. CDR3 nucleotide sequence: TGCGCCAGCAGTCTCTCAGGGTTTATCACCTTC.

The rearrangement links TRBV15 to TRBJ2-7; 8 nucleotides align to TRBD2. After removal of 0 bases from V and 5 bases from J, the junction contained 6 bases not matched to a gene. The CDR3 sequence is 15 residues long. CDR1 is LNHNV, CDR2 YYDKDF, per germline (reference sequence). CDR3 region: CATSRDRAGGDEQYF. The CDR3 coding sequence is TGTGCCACCAGCAGAGATCGGGCCGGGGGGGACGAGCAGTACTTC.

As DNA, the CDR3 is TGTGCCAGCAGCCTTGCCGGGACAGCTTTCACAGATACGCAGTATTTT. It translates to CASSLAGTAFTDTQYF. The rearrangement joins TRBV28 to TRBJ2-3, with 7 bases that match TRBD1. This CDR3 is built from 16 residues. Germline CDR1 is MDHEN and CDR2 is SYDVKM. V lost 6 bases to trimming and J lost 2 bases; unmatched junction nucleotides: 11. The full variable domain, its missing parts supplied by reference TRBV28 and TRBJ2-3, is DVKVTQSSRYLVKRTGEKVFLECVQDMDHENMFWYRQDPGLGLRLIYFSYDVKMKEKGDIPEGYSVSREKKERFSLILESASTNQTSMYLCASSLAGTAFTDTQYFGPGTRLTVL.

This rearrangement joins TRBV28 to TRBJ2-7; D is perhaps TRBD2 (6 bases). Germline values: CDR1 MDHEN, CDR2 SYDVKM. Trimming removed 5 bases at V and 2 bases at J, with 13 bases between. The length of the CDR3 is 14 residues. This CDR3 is CASSLSGPAYEQYF. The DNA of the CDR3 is TGTGCCAGCAGTCTAAGCGGGCCAGCCTACGAGCAGTACTTC.

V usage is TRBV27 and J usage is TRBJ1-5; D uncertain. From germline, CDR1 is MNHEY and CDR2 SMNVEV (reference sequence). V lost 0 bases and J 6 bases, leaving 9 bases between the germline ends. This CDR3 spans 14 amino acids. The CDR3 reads CASSLSRGSQPQHF. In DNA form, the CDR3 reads TGTGCCAGCAGTTTATCCCGAGGGAGTCAGCCCCAGCATTTT.

CDR3 coding DNA: TGTGCCATCAGTGAAGGACAGGGGAAAGCTTTCTTT. This translates into CAISEGQGKAFF. V gene TRBV10-3 combines with J gene TRBJ1-1; 9 bases are shared with TRBD1. The V gene's germline CDR1 is ENHRY and CDR2 SYGVKD. V shed 3 bases, J shed 9 bases, and the junction held 2 bases outside the gene matches. CDR3 length: 12 residues.

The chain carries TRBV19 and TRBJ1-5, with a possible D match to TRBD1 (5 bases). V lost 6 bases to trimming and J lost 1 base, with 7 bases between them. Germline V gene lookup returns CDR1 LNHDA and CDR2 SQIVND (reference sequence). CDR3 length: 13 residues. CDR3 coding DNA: TGTGCCAGTAGAAGGGGAAGCAATCAGCCCCAGCATTTT. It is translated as CASRRGSNQPQHF.

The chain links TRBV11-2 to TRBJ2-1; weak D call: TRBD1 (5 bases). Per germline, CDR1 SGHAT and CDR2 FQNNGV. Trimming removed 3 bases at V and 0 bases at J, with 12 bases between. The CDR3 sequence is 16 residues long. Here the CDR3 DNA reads TGTGCCAGCAGCTTCCGTGGGGCCCGCTCCTACAATGAGCAGTTCTTC. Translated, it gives CASSFRGARSYNEQFF.

The CDR3 is CASSLDRNFYGYTF. The CDR3, as DNA: TGTGCCAGCAGCTTGGACAGAAACTTCTATGGCTACACCTTC. This rearrangement joins TRBV5-8 to TRBJ1-2, with D uncertain. The CDR3 extends over 14 amino acids. Germline V gene data show CDR1 as SGHTS and CDR2 as YDEGEE. V lost 0 bases to trimming and J lost 4 bases, with 10 bases between them.

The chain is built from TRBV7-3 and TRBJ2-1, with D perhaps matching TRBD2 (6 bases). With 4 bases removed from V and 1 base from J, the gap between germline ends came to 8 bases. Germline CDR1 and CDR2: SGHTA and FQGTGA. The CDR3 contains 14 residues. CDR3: CASSSGLSYNEQFF. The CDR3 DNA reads TGTGCCAGCAGCTCGGGACTTTCCTACAATGAGCAGTTCTTC.

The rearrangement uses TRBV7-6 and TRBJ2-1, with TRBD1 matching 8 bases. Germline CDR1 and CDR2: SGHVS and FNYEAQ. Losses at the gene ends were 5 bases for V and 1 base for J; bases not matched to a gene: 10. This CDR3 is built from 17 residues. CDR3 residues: CASSLKPGQDSYNEQFF. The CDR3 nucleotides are TGTGCCAGCAGCCTCAAACCGGGACAGGATTCCTACAATGAGCAGTTCTTC.

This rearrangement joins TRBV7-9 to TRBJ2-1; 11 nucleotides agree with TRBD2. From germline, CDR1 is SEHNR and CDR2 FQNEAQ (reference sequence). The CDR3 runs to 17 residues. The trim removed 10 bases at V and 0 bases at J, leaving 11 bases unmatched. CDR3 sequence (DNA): TGTGCCACGGGAACTGGGACTAGCGGACGCTCCTACAATGAGCAGTTCTTC. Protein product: CATGTGTSGRSYNEQFF.

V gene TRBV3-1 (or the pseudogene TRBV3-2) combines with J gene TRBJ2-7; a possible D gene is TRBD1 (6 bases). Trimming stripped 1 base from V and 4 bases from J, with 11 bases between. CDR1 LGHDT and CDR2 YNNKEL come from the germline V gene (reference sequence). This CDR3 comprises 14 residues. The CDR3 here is CASSQGGQLYEQYF. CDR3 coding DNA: TGTGCCAGCAGCCAAGGGGGACAACTATACGAGCAGTACTTC.

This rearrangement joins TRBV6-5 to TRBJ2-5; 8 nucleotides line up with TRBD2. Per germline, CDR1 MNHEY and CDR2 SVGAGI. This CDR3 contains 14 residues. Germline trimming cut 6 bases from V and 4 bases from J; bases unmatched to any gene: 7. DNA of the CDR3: TGTGCCAGCAGGTCCGGGACTAGGCCAGAGACCCAGTACTTC. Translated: CASRSGTRPETQYF.

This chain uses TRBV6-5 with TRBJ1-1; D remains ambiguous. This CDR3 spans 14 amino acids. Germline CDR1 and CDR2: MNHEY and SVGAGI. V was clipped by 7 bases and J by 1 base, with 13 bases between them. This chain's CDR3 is CASNRAAGNTEAFF. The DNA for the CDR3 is TGTGCCAGCAATCGGGCGGCGGGGAACACTGAAGCTTTCTTT.

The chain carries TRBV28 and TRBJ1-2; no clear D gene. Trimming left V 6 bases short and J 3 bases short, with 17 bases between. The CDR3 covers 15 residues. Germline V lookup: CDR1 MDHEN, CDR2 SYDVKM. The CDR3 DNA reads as TGTGCCAGCAGACCAGCGGGCAGCTTGCACTATGGCTACACCTTC. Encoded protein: CASRPAGSLHYGYTF.